The clone carrying this TCR beta chain is medium-sized within its sample. V lost 1 base and J lost 0; bases outside the gene matches: 0. Germline loops: CDR1 DFQATT, CDR2 SNEGSKA (reference sequence). This CDR3 contains 14 residues. The sample belongs to a study of spatial heterogeneity in lung cancer. Time point in this sample: sample taken at primary tumor resection. Frozen PBMC, nontumor lung or tumor provided whole RNA, which was sequenced unsorted. TCRdb analysed the 5' RACE reads with MiXCR anew, one entry per CDR3 protein. The table has roughly 8,200 distinct CDR3 sequences, over 7.5% seen once.

The TCR originated in a female donor with early-stage non-small cell lung cancer. The chain uses TRBV20-1 and TRBJ2-5; 9 bases map to TRBD2. The material was PBMCs, obtained at surgery. CDR3 in DNA: TGCAGTGCTAGAGGACTAGCGGACCAAGAGACCCAGTACTTC. This translates into CSARGLADQETQYF.